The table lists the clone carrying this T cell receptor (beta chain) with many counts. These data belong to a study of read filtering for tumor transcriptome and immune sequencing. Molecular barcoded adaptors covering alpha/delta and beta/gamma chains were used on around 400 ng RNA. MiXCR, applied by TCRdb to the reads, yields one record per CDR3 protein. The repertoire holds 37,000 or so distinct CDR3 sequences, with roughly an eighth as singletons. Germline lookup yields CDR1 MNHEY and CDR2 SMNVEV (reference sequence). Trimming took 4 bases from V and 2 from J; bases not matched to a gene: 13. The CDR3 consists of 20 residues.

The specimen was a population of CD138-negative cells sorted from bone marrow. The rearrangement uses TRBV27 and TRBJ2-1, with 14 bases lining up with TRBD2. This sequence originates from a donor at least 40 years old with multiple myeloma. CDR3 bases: TGTGCCAGCAGTTCCTACCGCGGGACTAGCGGGAGAACGGCCTACAATGAGCAGTTCTTC. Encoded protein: CASSSYRGTSGRTAYNEQFF.